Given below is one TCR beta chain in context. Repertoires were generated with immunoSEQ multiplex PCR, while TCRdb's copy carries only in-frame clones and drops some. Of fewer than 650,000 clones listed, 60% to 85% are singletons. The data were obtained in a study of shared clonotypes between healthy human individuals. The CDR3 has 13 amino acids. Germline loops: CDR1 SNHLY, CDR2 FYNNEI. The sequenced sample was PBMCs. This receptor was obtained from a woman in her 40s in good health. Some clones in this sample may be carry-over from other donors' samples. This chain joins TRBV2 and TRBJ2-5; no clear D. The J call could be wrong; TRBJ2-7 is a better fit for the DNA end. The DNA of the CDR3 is TGTGCCAGCAGTGACCCCCTTTTCCACGAGCAGTACTTC. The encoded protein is CASSDPLFHEQYF.